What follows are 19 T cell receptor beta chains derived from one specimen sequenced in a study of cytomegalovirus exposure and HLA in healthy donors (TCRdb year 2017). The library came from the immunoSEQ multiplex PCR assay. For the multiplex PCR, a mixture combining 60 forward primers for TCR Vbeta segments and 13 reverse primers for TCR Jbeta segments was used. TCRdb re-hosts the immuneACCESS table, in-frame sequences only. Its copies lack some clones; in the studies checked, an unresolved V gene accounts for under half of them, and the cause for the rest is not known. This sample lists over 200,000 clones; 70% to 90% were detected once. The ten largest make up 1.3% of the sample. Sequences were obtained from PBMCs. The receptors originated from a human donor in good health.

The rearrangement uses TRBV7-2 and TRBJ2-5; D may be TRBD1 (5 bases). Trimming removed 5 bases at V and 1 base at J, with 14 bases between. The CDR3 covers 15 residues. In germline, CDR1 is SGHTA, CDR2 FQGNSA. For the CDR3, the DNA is TGTGCCAGCAGCCCCATGGGTCAGGGCCAAGAGACCCAGTACTTC. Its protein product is CASSPMGQGQETQYF.

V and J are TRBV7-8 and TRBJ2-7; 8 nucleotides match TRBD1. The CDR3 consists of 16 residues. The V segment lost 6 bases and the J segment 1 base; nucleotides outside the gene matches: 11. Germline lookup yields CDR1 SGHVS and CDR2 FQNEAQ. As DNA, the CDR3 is TGTGCCAGCAGAAAAGGGGTGGACAGGGATTCCTACGAGCAGTACTTC. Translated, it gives CASRKGVDRDSYEQYF.

DNA of the CDR3: TGTGCCAGCAGCTCCCGGGGACTCTACGAGCAGTACTTC. Translating gives CASSSRGLYEQYF. The gene calls are TRBV5-6 and TRBJ2-7; tentatively, D is TRBD2 (6 bases). Germline CDR1 and CDR2: SGHDT and YYEEEE. The CDR3 runs to 13 residues. Trimming pared 3 bases from V and 3 bases from J, leaving 10 bases between. Filled out from reference TRBV5-6 and TRBJ2-7, the complete variable domain reads DAGVTQSPTHLIKTRGQQVTLRCSPKSGHDTVSWYQQALGQGPQFIFQYYEEEERQRGNFPDRFSGHQFPNYSSELNVNALLLGDSALYLCASSSRGLYEQYFGPGTRLTVT.

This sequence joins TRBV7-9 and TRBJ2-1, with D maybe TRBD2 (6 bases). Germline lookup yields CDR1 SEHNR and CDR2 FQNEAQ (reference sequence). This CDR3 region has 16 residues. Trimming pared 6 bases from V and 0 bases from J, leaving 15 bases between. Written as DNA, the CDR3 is TGTGCCAGCAGGGGCTATCGGGGGAGCTCCTACAATGAGCAGTTCTTC. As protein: CASRGYRGSSYNEQFF.

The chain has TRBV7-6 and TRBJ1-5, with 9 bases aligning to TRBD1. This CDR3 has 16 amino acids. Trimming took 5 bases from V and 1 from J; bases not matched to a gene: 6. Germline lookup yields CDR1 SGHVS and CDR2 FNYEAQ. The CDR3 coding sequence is TGTGCCAGCAGCCCGGGACAGGGAGGAAGCAATCAGCCCCAGCATTTT. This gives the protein CASSPGQGGSNQPQHF.

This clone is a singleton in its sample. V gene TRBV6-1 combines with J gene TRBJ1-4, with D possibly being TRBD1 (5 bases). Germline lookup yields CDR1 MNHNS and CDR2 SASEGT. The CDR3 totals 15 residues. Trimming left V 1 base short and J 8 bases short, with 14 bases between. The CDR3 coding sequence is TGTGCCAGCAGTGAAGGGGCAGGGATGTGGGAAAAACTGTTTTTT. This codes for CASSEGAGMWEKLFF.

As DNA, the CDR3 is TGTGCCAGCACCGACAAGGGGGCGCCCCGAGTGTTCATGAACACTGAAGCTTTCTTT. Translating gives CASTDKGAPRVFMNTEAFF. J is TRBJ1-1 and V is TRBV21-1; the D segment call TRBD1 is taken from the table without a DNA check. TRBV21-1 corresponds to a pseudogene. This CDR3 region has 19 residues.

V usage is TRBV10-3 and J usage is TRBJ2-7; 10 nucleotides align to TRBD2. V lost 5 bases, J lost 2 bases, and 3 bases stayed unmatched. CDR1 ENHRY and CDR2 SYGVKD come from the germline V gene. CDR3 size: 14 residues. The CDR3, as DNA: TGTGCCATCAGTAGCCTAGCGGGGGCCTACGAGCAGTACTTC. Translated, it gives CAISSLAGAYEQYF.

In DNA, the CDR3 is TGTGCCAGCAGCGTCTCAGGGGGGAACTACAATGAGCAGTTCTTC. Translating it yields CASSVSGGNYNEQFF. The chain joins TRBV9 to TRBJ2-1; a weak D match, TRBD1 (7 bases). Germline lookup yields CDR1 SGDLS and CDR2 YYNGEE. The V end lost 2 bases, the J end lost 3 bases, and 12 bases lay between the germline ends. The CDR3 length is 15 residues.

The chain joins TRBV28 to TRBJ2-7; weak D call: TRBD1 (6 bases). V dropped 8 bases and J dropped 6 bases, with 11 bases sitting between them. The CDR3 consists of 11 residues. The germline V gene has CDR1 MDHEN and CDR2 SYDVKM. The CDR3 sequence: CASLQGSEQYF. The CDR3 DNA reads TGTGCCAGCCTACAGGGCTCCGAGCAGTACTTC.

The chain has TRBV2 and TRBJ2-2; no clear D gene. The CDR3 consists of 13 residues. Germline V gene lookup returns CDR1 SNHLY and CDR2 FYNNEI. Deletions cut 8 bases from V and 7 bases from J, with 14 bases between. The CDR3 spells CASQLAAIGELFF. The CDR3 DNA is TGTGCCAGCCAACTCGCTGCCATCGGGGAGCTGTTTTTT.

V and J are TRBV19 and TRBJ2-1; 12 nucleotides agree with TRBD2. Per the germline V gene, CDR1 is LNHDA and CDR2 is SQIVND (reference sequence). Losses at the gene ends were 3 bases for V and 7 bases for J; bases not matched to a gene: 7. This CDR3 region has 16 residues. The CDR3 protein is CASSIRTSGTGNEQFF. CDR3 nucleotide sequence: TGTGCCAGTAGTATTCGGACTAGCGGGACGGGGAATGAGCAGTTCTTC.

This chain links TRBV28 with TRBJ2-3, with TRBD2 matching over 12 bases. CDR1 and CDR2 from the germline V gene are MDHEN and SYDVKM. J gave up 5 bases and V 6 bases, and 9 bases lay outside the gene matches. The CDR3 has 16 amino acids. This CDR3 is CASSLGTSGSGDTQYF. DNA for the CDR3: TGTGCCAGCAGCCTAGGGACTAGCGGGTCCGGAGATACGCAGTATTTT.

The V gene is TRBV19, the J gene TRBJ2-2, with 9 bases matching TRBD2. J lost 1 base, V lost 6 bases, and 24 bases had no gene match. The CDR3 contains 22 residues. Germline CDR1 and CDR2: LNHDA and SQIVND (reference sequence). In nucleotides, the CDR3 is TGTGCCAGTAGGCCCCGTTTGGGAGCGGGAGGCCCCAAAAAACAGAACACCGGGGAGCTGTTTTTT. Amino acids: CASRPRLGAGGPKKQNTGELFF. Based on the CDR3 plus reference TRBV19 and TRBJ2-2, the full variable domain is DGGITQSPKYLFRKEGQNVTLSCEQNLNHDAMYWYRQDPGQGLRLIYYSQIVNDFQKGDIAEGYSVSREKKESFPLTVTSAQKNPTAFYLCASRPRLGAGGPKKQNTGELFFGEGSRLTVL.

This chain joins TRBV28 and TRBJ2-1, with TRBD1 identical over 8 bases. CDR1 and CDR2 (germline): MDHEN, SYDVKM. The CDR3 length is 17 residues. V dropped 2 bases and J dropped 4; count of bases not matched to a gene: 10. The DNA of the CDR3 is TGTGCCAGCAGTTTAGCCCTTCCCGGGACAGGTTACAATGAGCAGTTCTTC. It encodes CASSLALPGTGYNEQFF.

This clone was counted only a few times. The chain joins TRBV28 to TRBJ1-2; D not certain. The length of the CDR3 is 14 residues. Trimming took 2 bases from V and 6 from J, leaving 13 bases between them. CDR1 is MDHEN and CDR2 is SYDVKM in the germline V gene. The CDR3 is CASSLGRVYDGYTF. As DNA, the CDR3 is TGTGCCAGCAGTTTAGGCCGGGTTTACGATGGCTACACCTTC.

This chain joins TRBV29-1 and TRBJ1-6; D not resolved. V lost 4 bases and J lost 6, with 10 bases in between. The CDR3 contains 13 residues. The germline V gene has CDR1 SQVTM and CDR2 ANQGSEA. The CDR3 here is CSVGTDANSPLHF. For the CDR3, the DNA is TGCAGCGTTGGTACAGACGCTAATTCACCCCTCCACTTT.

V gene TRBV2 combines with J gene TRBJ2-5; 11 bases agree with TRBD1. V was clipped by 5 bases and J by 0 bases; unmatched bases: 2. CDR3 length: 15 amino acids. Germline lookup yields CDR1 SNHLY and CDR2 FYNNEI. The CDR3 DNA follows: TGTGCCAGCAGTAGGGACAGGGGGGACCAAGAGACCCAGTACTTC. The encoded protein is CASSRDRGDQETQYF.

The CDR3 DNA reads as TGCGCCAGCAGCTCCCTAGCGGGAGAGCGAGAGACCCAGTACTTC. Amino acids: CASSSLAGERETQYF. The chain is built from TRBV5-1 and TRBJ2-5; TRBD2 matches 10 bases. Germline V CDR1 and CDR2: SGHRS, YFSETQ. CDR3 length equals 15 residues. V lost 3 bases and J lost 4; bases outside the gene matches: 6. Full variable domain (remainder filled in from reference TRBV5-1 and TRBJ2-5): KAGVTQTPRYLIKTRGQQVTLSCSPISGHRSVSWYQQTPGQGLQFLFEYFSETQRNKGNFPGRFSGRQFSNSRSEMNVSTLELGDSALYLCASSSLAGERETQYFGPGTRLLVL.